Each of the 9 T cell receptor beta chains below was sequenced from the same sample in a study of ipilimumab plus nivolumab after autologous stem cell transplantation. This table comes from immunoSEQ multiplex PCR, and its TCRdb copy is limited to in-frame clones, with some not included. The sample contains approximately 18,000 clones, about four fifths of which appear only once. Sample: PBMCs, taken in a trial of ipilimumab plus nivolumab as post-transplant consolidation. All receptors come from a male donor with diffuse large B-cell lymphoma.

For the CDR3, the DNA is TGTGCCAGTAGTATAGCGGGGGGGGAGACCCAGTACTTC. Translated: CASSIAGGETQYF. The chain couples TRBV19 to TRBJ2-5; 8 nucleotides agree with TRBD2. Germline V lookup: CDR1 LNHDA, CDR2 SQIVND (reference sequence). Trimming took 1 base from V and 5 from J; bases not matched to a gene: 0. The CDR3 is made up of 13 amino acids.

This chain uses TRBV6-5 with TRBJ2-2, with D perhaps matching TRBD1 (5 bases). The CDR3 is 15 amino acids. Germline lookup yields CDR1 MNHEY and CDR2 SVGAGI. V lost 3 bases and J 4 bases, leaving 12 bases between the germline ends. CDR3 DNA: TGTGCCAGCAGTTATGTGGGGCGCGGCACCGGGGAGCTGTTTTTT. Its protein product is CASSYVGRGTGELFF.

This rearrangement joins TRBV2 to TRBJ1-5; D gene uncertain. The CDR3 spans 13 residues. In germline, CDR1 is SNHLY, CDR2 FYNNEI. The V and J ends lost 6 bases and 9 bases respectively, with 15 bases between them. CDR3: CASRVYSAGPQHF. Written as DNA, the CDR3 is TGTGCCAGCAGGGTATACAGTGCAGGGCCCCAGCATTTT. Drawing the rest from reference TRBV2 and TRBJ1-5, the complete variable domain is EPEVTQTPSHQVTQMGQEVILRCVPISNHLYFYWYRQILGQKVEFLVSFYNNEISEKSEIFDDQFSVERPDGSNFTLKIRSTKLEDSAMYFCASRVYSAGPQHFGDGTRLSIL.

The J gene is TRBJ1-2, the V gene TRBV27; no firm D call. This CDR3 comprises 14 residues. Germline V lookup: CDR1 MNHEY, CDR2 SMNVEV (reference sequence). Trimming took off 5 bases at V and 3 bases at J, with 13 bases between the two ends. CDR3 sequence reads: CASSPLEGDYGYTF. The CDR3 nucleotides read TGTGCCAGCAGTCCTCTAGAAGGCGACTATGGCTACACCTTC.

V usage is TRBV7-2 and J usage is TRBJ2-2; D perhaps matches TRBD2 (5 bases). The ends were cut back, 7 bases at V and 5 bases at J, with 14 bases in the middle. Germline V gives CDR1 SGHTA, CDR2 FQGNSA. The CDR3 loop spans 14 amino acids. CDR3 DNA: TGTGCCAGCAACTTGCTGGGAGATACCGGGGAGCTGTTTTTT. Translated: CASNLLGDTGELFF.

The chain joins TRBV6-5 to TRBJ1-2, with 12 bases aligning to TRBD1. The CDR3 sequence is 14 residues long. V trimming: 6 bases; J trimming: 6 bases; junction bases outside the gene matches: 5. CDR1 and CDR2 from the germline V gene are MNHEY and SVGAGI. In DNA form, the CDR3 reads TGTGCCAGCAGGGGACAGGGGGCGCCGGATGGCTACACCTTC. This sequence encodes CASRGQGAPDGYTF.

The V call is TRBV11-2, the J call TRBJ1-2; 7 nucleotides agree with TRBD1. Germline V gene data show CDR1 as SGHAT and CDR2 as FQNNGV. J was trimmed by 4 bases and V by 6 bases; bases with no gene match: 8. This CDR3 has 14 amino acids. DNA of the CDR3: TGTGCCAGCAGTCCCGGGACAGATGTCTATGGCTACACCTTC. Translating it yields CASSPGTDVYGYTF.

This sequence joins TRBV7-9 and TRBJ1-3; perhaps TRBD1 as D (6 bases). CDR3 length equals 16 residues. CDR1 and CDR2 from the germline V gene are SEHNR and FQNEAQ (reference sequence). The germline V and J ends were trimmed by 1 base and 1 base, with 11 bases remaining between them. CDR3 bases: TGTGCCAGCAGCTTAGGCTTGGGGACATCTGGAAACACCATATATTTT. Residues: CASSLGLGTSGNTIYF.

This chain connects TRBV6-4 to TRBJ2-5, with a tentative D call TRBD1 (5 bases). The J call is in doubt because the DNA end fits TRBJ2-7 better. This CDR3 region has 13 residues. Germline V lookup: CDR1 MRHNA, CDR2 SNTAGT. The CDR3 loop reads CASSDIPGSEQYF. The CDR3 coding sequence is TGTGCCAGCAGTGACATTCCAGGGTCCGAGCAGTACTTC.